This TCR beta chain comes out of a study of cytomegalovirus exposure and HLA in healthy donors. Trimming took off 5 bases at V and 9 bases at J, with 23 bases between the two ends. Germline V gene lookup returns CDR1 SGHTA and CDR2 FQGNSA. The CDR3 spans 16 residues. Amplification used 60 Vbeta primers and 13 Jbeta primers. The method was immunoSEQ multiplex PCR; TCRdb's version includes in-frame clones alone and lacks a portion of them. The sample carries 60,000 to 70,000 clones, around four fifths recorded once. The chain links TRBV7-2 to TRBJ2-4; possibly TRBD2 for D (6 bases). Sequences were obtained from PBMCs. This clonotype originated in a man in his forties or fifties in good health and CMV-seronegative. CDR3 amino acids: CASSKPLRELAPIQYF. The CDR3 coding sequence is TGTGCCAGCAGCAAACCACTCCGGGAGTTAGCACCCATTCAGTACTTC.